This entry is about one TCR beta chain. Antigen unknown. The CDR3 is 18 amino acids. Per germline, CDR1 MGHDK and CDR2 SYGVNS. V lost 6 bases to trimming and J lost 2 bases; unmatched junction nucleotides: 14. Measured with immunoSEQ multiplex PCR; TCRdb has only the in-frame clones, and not every one. The table lists about 80,000 clones, 90% of them singletons. These data are taken from a study of OX40 agonist ivuxolimab in advanced cancers. Study as a whole: All patients had ivuxolimab intravenously every 2 weeks at 0.01 to 10 mg/kg. A male proportion of under 90% was recorded, with mean age around 62 years and range roughly 20 to 90.

General study results and limits: Within 6 weeks, CD4+ and CD8+ blood T cells expanded clonally at 0.1 to 3.0 mg/kg.

The chain combines TRBV25-1 with TRBJ2-2, with 8 bases identical to TRBD2. This receptor was taken from an adult with an advanced solid tumor such as melanoma, head and neck, liver or kidney cancer. The specimen comprised CD4+ or CD8+ T cells sorted from blood, sampled in a trial of the OX40 agonist ivuxolimab. The CDR3 DNA reads TGTGCCAGCAGCCCCCGGGGGGGGGCGAGTTTTAACACCGGGGAGCTGTTTTTT. Translating gives CASSPRGGASFNTGELFF.